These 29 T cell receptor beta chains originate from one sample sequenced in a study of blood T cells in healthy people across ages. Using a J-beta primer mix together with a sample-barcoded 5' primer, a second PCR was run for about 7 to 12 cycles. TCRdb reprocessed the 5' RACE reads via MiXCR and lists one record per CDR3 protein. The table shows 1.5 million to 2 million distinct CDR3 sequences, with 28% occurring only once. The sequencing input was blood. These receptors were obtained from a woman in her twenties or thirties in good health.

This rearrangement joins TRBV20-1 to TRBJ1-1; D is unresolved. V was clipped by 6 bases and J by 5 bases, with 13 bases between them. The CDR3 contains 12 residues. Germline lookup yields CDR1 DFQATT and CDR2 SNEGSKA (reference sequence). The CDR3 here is CSAHDQKTEAFF. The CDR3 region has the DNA TGCAGTGCCCACGACCAAAAGACTGAAGCTTTCTTT.

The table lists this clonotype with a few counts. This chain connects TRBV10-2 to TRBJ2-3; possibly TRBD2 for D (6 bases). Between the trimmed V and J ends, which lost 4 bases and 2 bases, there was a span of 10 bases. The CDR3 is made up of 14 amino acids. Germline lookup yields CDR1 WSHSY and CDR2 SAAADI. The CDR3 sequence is CASSGGVYTDTQYF. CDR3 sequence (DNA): TGCGCCAGCAGTGGGGGGGTGTACACAGATACGCAGTATTTT.

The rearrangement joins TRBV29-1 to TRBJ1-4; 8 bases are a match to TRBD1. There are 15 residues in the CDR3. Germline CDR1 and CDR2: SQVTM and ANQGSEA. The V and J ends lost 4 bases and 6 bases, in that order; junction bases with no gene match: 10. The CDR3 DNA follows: TGCAGCGTTGGTTTCACCGGGGGACAGGATGAAAAACTGTTTTTT. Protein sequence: CSVGFTGGQDEKLFF.

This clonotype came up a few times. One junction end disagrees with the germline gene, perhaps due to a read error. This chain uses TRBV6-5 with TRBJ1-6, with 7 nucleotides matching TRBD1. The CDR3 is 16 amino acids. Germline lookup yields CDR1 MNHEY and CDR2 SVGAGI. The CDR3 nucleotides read TGTGCCAGCAGTTTCAGGTGGGAGGGGGCCTTTTCACTCCTCCACTTT. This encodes CASSFRWEGAFSLLHF.

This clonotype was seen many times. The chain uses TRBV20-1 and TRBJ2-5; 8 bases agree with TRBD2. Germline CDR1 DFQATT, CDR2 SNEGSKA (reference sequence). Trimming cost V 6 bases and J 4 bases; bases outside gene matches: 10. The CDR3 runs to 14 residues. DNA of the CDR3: TGCAGTGCAACTCCGAGCGGGAGATCAGAGACCCAGTACTTC. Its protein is CSATPSGRSETQYF.

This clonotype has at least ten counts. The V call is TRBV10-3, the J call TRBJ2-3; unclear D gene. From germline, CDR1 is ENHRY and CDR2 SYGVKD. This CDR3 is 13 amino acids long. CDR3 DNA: TGTGCTACCCAGGCGCTTAGCACAGATACGCAGTATTTT. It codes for CATQALSTDTQYF.

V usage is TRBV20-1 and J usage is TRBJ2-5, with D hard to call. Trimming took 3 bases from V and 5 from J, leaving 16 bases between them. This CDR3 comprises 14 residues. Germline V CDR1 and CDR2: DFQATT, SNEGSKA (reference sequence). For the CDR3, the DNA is TGCAGTGCTAGTTTGGTTGATCTTCGGGAGACCCAGTACTTC. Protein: CSASLVDLRETQYF.

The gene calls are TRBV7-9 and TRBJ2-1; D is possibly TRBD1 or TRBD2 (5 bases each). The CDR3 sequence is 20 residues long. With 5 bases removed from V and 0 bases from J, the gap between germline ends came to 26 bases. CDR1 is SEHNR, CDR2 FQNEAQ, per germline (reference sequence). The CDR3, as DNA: TGTGCCAGCAGCCCCCCCCGGTCCCGGGTATGGGGGAGCTCCTACAATGAGCAGTTCTTC. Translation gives CASSPPRSRVWGSSYNEQFF.

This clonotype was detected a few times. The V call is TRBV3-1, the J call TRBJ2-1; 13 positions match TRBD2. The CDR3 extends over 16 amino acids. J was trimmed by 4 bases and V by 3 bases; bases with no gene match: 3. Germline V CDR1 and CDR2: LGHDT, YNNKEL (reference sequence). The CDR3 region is CASSHKTSGRYNEQFF. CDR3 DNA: TGTGCCAGCAGCCATAAGACTAGCGGGAGGTACAATGAGCAGTTCTTC.

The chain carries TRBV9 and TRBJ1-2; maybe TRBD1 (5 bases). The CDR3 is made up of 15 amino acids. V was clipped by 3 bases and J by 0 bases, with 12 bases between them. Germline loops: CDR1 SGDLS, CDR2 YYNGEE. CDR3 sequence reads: CASSGEQATNYGYTF. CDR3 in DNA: TGTGCCAGCAGCGGCGAACAGGCGACTAACTATGGCTACACCTTC.

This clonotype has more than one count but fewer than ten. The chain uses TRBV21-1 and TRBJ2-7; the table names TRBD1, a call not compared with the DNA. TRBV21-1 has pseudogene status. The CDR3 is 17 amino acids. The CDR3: CASSKAGTRKSSYEQYF. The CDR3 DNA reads TGTGCCAGCAGCAAAGCGGGGACGAGGAAGAGCTCCTACGAGCAGTACTTC.

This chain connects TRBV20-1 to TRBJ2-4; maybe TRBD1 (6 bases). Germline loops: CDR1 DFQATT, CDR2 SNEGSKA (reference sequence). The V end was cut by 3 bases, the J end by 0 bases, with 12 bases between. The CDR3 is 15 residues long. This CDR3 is CSAREDSLAKNIQYF. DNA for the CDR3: TGCAGTGCTAGGGAGGACAGCTTAGCCAAAAACATTCAGTACTTC.

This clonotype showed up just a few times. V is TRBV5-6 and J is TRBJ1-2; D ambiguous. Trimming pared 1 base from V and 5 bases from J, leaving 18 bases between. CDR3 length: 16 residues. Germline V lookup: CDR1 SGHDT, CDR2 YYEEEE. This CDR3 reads CASSLWRTLSLYGYTF. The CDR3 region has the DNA TGTGCCAGCAGCTTGTGGAGGACGCTCTCGTTGTATGGCTACACCTTC.

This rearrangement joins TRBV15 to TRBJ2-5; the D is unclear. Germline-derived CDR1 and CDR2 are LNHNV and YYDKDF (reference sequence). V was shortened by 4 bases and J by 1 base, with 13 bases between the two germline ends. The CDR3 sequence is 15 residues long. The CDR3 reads CATSNRPGPQETQYF. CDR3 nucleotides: TGTGCCACCAGCAATCGCCCCGGGCCCCAAGAGACCCAGTACTTC.

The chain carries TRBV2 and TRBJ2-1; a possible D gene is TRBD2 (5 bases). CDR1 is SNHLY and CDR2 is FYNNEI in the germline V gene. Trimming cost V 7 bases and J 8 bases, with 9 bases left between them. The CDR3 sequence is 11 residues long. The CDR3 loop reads CASTSLDEQFF. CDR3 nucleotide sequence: TGTGCCAGCACTAGCCTCGATGAGCAGTTCTTC. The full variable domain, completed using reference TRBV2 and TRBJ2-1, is EPEVTQTPSHQVTQMGQEVILRCVPISNHLYFYWYRQILGQKVEFLVSFYNNEISEKSEIFDDQFSVERPDGSNFTLKIRSTKLEDSAMYFCASTSLDEQFFGPGTRLTVL.

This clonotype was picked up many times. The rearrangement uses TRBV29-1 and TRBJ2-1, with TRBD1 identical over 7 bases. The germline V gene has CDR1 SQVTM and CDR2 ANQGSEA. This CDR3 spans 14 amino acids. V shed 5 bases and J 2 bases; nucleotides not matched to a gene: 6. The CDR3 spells CSVITGVAYNEQFF. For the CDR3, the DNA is TGCAGCGTTATCACAGGGGTAGCCTACAATGAGCAGTTCTTC.

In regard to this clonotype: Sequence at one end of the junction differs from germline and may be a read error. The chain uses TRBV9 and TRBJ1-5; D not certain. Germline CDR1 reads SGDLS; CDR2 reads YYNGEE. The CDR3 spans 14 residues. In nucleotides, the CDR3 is TGTGCCGGCAGCGTGTCGGGCCTAGGGCAGCCCCAGCATTTT. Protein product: CAGSVSGLGQPQHF.

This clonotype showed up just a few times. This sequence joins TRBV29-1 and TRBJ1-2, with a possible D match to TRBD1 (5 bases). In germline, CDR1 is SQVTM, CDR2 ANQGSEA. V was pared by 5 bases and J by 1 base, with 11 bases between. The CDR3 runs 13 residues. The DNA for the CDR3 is TGCAGCGTTTCCAGGGATTTTAACTATGGCTACACCTTC. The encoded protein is CSVSRDFNYGYTF. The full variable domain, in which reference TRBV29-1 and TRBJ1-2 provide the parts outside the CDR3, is SAVISQKPSRDICQRGTSLTIQCQVDSQVTMMFWYRQQPGQSLTLIATANQGSEATYESGFVIDKFPISRPNLTFSTLTVSNMSPEDSSIYLCSVSRDFNYGYTFGSGTRLTVV.

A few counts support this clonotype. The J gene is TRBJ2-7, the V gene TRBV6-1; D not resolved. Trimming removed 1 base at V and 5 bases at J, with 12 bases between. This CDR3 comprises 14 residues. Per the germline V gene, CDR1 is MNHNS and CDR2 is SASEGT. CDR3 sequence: CASSEGQPPNEQYF. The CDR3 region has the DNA TGTGCCAGCAGTGAAGGTCAGCCCCCTAACGAGCAGTACTTC.

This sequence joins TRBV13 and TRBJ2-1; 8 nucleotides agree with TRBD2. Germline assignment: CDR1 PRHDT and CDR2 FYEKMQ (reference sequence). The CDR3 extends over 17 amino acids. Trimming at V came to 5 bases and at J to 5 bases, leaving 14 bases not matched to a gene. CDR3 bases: TGTGCCAGCAGCCCTCCATCAACTAGCGGAATTGACAATGAGCAGTTCTTC. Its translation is CASSPPSTSGIDNEQFF.

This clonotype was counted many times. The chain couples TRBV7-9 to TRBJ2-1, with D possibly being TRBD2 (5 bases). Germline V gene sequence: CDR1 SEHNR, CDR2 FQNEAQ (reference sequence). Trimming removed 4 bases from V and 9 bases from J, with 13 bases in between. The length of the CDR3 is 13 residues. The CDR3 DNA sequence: TGTGCCAGCAGCTCCGCAGGTGAGGGTGAGCAGTTCTTC. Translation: CASSSAGEGEQFF.

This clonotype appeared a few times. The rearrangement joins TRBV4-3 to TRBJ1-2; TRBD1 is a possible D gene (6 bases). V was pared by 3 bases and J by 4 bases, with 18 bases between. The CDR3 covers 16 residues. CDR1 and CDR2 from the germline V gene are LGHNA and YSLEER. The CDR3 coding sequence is TGCGCCAGCAGCCACGGACAGCGGGAGGTCCTCTATGGCTACACCTTC. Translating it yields CASSHGQREVLYGYTF.

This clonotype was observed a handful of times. The CDR3 coding sequence is TGTGCCAGCAGCTCGGACAGCCTCTATGGCTACACCTTC. Its protein product is CASSSDSLYGYTF. The chain links TRBV7-9 to TRBJ1-2, with D tentatively TRBD1 (6 bases). The CDR3 covers 13 residues. Trimming stripped 4 bases from V and 4 bases from J, with 10 bases between. Germline V gives CDR1 SEHNR, CDR2 FQNEAQ (reference sequence).

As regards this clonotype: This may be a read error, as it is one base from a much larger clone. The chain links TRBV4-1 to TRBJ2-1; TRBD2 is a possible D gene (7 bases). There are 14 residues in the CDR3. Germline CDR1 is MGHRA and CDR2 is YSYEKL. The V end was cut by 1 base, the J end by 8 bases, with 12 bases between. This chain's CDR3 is CASSQALGGDEQFF. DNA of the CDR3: TGCGCCAGCAGCCAAGCCCTAGGGGGGGATGAGCAGTTCTTC.

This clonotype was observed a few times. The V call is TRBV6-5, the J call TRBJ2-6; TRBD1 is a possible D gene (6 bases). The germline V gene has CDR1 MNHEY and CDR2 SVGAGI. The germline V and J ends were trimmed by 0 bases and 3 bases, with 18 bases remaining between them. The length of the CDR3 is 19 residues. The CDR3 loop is CASSYSRGWRQVGANVLTF. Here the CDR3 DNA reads TGTGCCAGCAGTTACTCGAGGGGGTGGAGACAGGTTGGGGCCAACGTCCTGACTTTC.

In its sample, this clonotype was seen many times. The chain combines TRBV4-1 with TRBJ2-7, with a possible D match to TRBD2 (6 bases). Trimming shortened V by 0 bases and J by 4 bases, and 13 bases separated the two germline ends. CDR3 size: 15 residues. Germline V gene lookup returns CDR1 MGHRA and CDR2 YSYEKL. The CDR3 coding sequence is TGCGCCAGCAGCCAAGAAATGGTAGCGGCGTACGAGCAGTACTTC. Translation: CASSQEMVAAYEQYF.

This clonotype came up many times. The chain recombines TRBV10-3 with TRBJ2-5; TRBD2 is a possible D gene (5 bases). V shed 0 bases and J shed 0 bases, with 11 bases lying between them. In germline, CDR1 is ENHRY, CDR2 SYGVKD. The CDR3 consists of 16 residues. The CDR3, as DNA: TGTGCCATCAGTGAGTCGTTCAGGCGGGACCAAGAGACCCAGTACTTC. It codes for CAISESFRRDQETQYF.

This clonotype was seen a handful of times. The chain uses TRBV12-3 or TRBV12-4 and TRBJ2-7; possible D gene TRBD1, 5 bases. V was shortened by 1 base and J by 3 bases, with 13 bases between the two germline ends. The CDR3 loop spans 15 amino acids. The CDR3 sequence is CASSLVGAQYYEQYF. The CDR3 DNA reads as TGTGCCAGCAGTTTAGTAGGGGCCCAATACTACGAGCAGTACTTC.

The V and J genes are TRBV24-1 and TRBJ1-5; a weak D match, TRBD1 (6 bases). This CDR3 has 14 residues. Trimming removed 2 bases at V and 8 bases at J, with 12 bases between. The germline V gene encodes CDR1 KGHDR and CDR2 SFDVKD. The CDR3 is CATSDYRDIKPQHF. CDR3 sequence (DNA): TGTGCCACCAGTGATTACCGGGACATAAAGCCCCAGCATTTT.